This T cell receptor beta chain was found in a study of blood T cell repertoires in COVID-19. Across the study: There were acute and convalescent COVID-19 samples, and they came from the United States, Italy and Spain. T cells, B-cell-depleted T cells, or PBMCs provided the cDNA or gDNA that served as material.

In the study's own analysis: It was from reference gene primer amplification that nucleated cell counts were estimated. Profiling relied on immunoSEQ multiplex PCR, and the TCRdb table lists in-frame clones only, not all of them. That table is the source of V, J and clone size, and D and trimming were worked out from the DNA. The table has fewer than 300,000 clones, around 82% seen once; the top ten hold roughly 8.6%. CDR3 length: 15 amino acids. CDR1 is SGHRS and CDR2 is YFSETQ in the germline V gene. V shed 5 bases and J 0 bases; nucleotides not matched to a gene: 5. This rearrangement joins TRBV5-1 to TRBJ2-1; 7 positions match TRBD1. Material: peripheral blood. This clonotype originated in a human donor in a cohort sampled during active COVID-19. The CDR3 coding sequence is TGCGCCAGCAGACCTACAGGGGACTCCTACAATGAGCAGTTCTTC. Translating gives CASRPTGDSYNEQFF.